Listed here are 31 T cell receptor beta chains from one sample, sequenced in a study of CD8+ T cells in alopecia areata. The authors sorted pooled cutaneous lymph node cells using CD4, CD8alpha, NKG2D, NKG2ACE and other markers. Reverse transcribed after extraction, RNA yielded cDNA as the sequencing template. The table came from immunoSEQ multiplex PCR; TCRdb's copy has only in-frame clones and leaves some out. The table lists 200,000 to 300,000 clones, no singletons, with about 1.2% in the top ten. Sequencing used CD4+ T cells sorted from a lymph node. These receptors originate from a C3H/HeJ mouse with alopecia areata. This strain's MHC haplotype is H2-k.

This clone has just a few counts. Genes and germline are mouse. The read gets to within 4 residues of the CDR3 end, and the germline J gene fills in the rest. This same CDR3 is encoded by further DNA sequences in the sample. The chain carries TRBV13-1 and TRBJ2-1; possible D gene TRBD2, 6 bases. The V gene lost 2 bases and the J gene lost 1 base, with 10 bases spanning the gap. The CDR3 totals 15 residues. Germline assignment: CDR1 NSHNY and CDR2 SYGAGN. The chain's CDR3 is CASSEGWGNYAEQFF. CDR3 bases read: TGTGCCAGCAGTGAGGGCTGGGGAAACTATGCT.

With regard to this clone: Gene names are mouse gene names. The read stops 4 residues short of the end of the CDR3; the missing end is completed from the germline J gene. V and J are TRBV13-2 and TRBJ2-2; 7 bases match TRBD2. Germline V lookup: CDR1 NNHNN, CDR2 SYGAGS (reference sequence). The CDR3 covers 15 residues. V lost 3 bases and J lost 0; bases outside the gene matches: 2. CDR3 loop: CASGAGLTNTGQLYF. The sequenced CDR3 bases are TGTGCCAGCGGTGCGGGACTGACAAACACCGGG.

Details on this clone: The genes and germline here are from mouse. The read ends 4 residues shy of where the CDR3 ends; the end is completed using the germline J gene. The chain employs TRBV5 and TRBJ2-1, with a possible D match to TRBD2 (5 bases). The CDR3 extends over 15 amino acids. V shed 4 bases and J shed 1 base, with 11 bases lying between them. Germline V gene lookup returns CDR1 LGHNA and CDR2 YNLKQL (reference sequence). The sequenced part of the CDR3 DNA is TGTGCCAGCAGCCCGCTGGGCGGGAACTATGCT. Translation: CASSPLGGNYA. The complete CDR3 protein is CASSPLGGNYAEQFF.

Details on this clone: All gene names here are mouse names. Read coverage stops 4 residues before the CDR3 terminus; the germline J gene supplies the remainder. This rearrangement joins TRBV13-2 to TRBJ2-2, with TRBD2 as a possible D gene (6 bases). This CDR3 region has 14 residues. Trimming took 5 bases from V and 0 from J, leaving 8 bases between them. In germline, CDR1 is NNHNN, CDR2 SYGAGS (reference sequence). CDR3 DNA (partial): TGTGCCAGCGGGACTGGTGCAAACACCGGG. Translation gives CASGTGANTG. The whole CDR3 protein reads CASGTGANTGQLYF.

About this clone: Mouse gene names and germline throughout. Read coverage stops 4 residues before the CDR3 terminus; the germline J gene supplies the remainder. The chain has TRBV13-1 and TRBJ2-2; 7 nucleotides align to TRBD1. The CDR3 totals 17 residues. The J segment lost 0 bases and the V segment lost 3 bases, leaving 8 bases of the junction unmatched. CDR1 is NSHNY and CDR2 is SYGAGN in the germline V gene. CDR3 sequence: CASSGARDRANTGQLYF. The covered CDR3 bases are TGTGCCAGCAGTGGAGCGCGGGACAGAGCAAACACCGGG.

This clone was observed a handful of times. Each gene name is a mouse one. The read falls 4 residues short of the CDR3 end, and the missing part is taken from the germline J gene. This chain uses TRBV13-1 with TRBJ1-1; D may be TRBD1 (6 bases). The CDR3 totals 14 residues. Between the trimmed V and J ends, which lost 6 bases and 0 bases, there was a span of 12 bases. Germline assignment: CDR1 NSHNY and CDR2 SYGAGN. The CDR3 DNA, read in part, is TGTGCCAGCACCCGGGACAATGCAAACACA. Amino acid sequence: CASTRDNANT. The whole CDR3 protein reads CASTRDNANTEVFF.

Worth noting for this clone: Gene and germline names: mouse. The read ends 4 residues early relative to the CDR3; the germline J gene fills the gap. This chain connects TRBV13-3 to TRBJ1-1; D gene uncertain. V was pared by 5 bases and J by 0 bases, with 8 bases between. CDR1 and CDR2 (germline): NNHDY, SYVADS. CDR3 length equals 13 residues. Incomplete CDR3 DNA: TGTGCCAGCAGCAAACCTGCAAACACA. It translates to CASSKPANT. The full CDR3 is CASSKPANTEVFF.

This clone was picked up a small number of times. All gene names here are mouse names. The CDR3 goes on 4 residues after the read ends, and that part is filled in from the germline J gene. Other DNA sequences in this specimen translate into the identical CDR3. This chain connects TRBV1 to TRBJ2-1, with D maybe TRBD1 (6 bases). CDR3 length: 15 residues. Germline loops: CDR1 NSQYPW, CDR2 LRSPGD (reference sequence). V was clipped by 1 base and J by 5 bases, with 12 bases between them. CDR3 in amino acids: CTCSAGQGLDAEQFF. The CDR3 bases that were read are TGCACCTGCAGTGCAGGGCAGGGGCTGGATGCT.

This clone was seen a handful of times. Gene names denote mouse genes. The missing CDR3 end, 4 residues past where the read stops, is filled in from the germline J gene. This sequence joins TRBV13-1 and TRBJ2-1, with D unclear. V was cut by 1 base and J by 6 bases, with 8 bases left in between. CDR1 and CDR2 from the germline V gene are NSHNY and SYGAGN. The CDR3 has 13 amino acids. The CDR3 is CASSDSSPAEQFF. Partial CDR3 DNA: TGTGCCAGCAGTGATTCTTCCCCTGCT.

This clone came up a few times. Genes and germline come from the mouse. The read is 4 residues too short to cover the CDR3 end, so that end is filled in from the germline J gene. Other DNA sequences in the sample encode the same CDR3. This chain connects TRBV31 to TRBJ2-3, with D maybe TRBD1 (5 bases). Trimming took off 1 base at V and 0 bases at J, with 5 bases between the two ends. The CDR3 runs 13 residues. Germline CDR1 is GKSSPN and CDR2 is SITVG. CDR3: CAWSPGSAETLYF. CDR3 bases read: TGTGCCTGGAGTCCAGGGAGTGCAGAA. Full variable domain (missing parts from reference TRBV31 and TRBJ2-3): AQTIHQWPVAEIKAVGSPLSLGCTIKGKSSPNLYWYWQATGGTLQQLFYSITVGQVESVVQLNLSASRPKDDQFILSTEKLLLSHSGFYLCAWSPGSAETLYFGSGTRLTVL.

Of note for this clone: Each gene name is a mouse one. The CDR3 end lies 4 residues beyond the end of the read and is filled in from the germline J gene. The rearrangement uses TRBV29 and TRBJ2-5, with D possibly being TRBD1 (6 bases). The CDR3 extends over 14 amino acids. Trimming removed 5 bases at V and 2 bases at J, with 11 bases between. Germline CDR1 MSHET, CDR2 SYDVDS. The CDR3 is CASSTTGLQDTQYF. The part of the CDR3 DNA that was read is TGTGCTAGCAGTACGACAGGCCTCCAAGAC.

As to this clone: Gene and germline names: mouse. The read ends 4 residues shy of where the CDR3 ends; the end is completed using the germline J gene. Additional DNA sequences in this sample encode the identical CDR3. The chain couples TRBV1 to TRBJ1-1; D unclear. The CDR3 covers 14 residues. Per germline, CDR1 NSQYPW and CDR2 LRSPGD (reference sequence). Deletions cut 0 bases from V and 1 base from J, with 6 bases between. The DNA read from the CDR3 is TGCACCTGCAGTGCAGATCGACAAAACACA. Translated, it gives CTCSADRQNT. The whole CDR3 region reads CTCSADRQNTEVFF.

This clone has at least ten counts. Gene names and germline refer to mouse. The read gets to within 4 residues of the CDR3 end, and the germline J gene fills in the rest. The V and J genes are TRBV17 and TRBJ2-1; no firm D call. The length of the CDR3 is 15 residues. Trimming took 0 bases from V and 3 from J, leaving 9 bases between them. Germline values: CDR1 MNHDT, CDR2 YYDKIL. CDR3 bases read: TGTGCTAGCAGTAGAGATCAAACTCCCTATGCT. Its translation: CASSRDQTPYA. The full CDR3 is CASSRDQTPYAEQFF.

This clone was counted between two and nine times. The gene symbols are mouse symbols. The read stops 4 residues short of the end of the CDR3; the missing end is completed from the germline J gene. The rearrangement links TRBV13-1 to TRBJ2-2; 8 bases map to TRBD1. V was pared by 1 base and J by 3 bases, with 2 bases of the junction left unmatched. In germline, CDR1 is NSHNY, CDR2 SYGAGN. The CDR3 extends over 15 amino acids. The CDR3 region is CASSDRDRHTGQLYF. CDR3 bases read: TGTGCCAGCAGTGATCGGGACAGGCACACCGGG.

This clone was detected a few times. Genes and germline are mouse. The read ends 4 residues early relative to the CDR3; the germline J gene fills the gap. V gene TRBV19 combines with J gene TRBJ2-2; weak D call: TRBD1 (5 bases). The CDR3 is made up of 13 amino acids. Looked up from germline, CDR1 is FNHDT and CDR2 is SITEND (reference sequence). Trimming removed 6 bases from V and 3 bases from J, with 9 bases in between. Partial CDR3 DNA: TGTGCCAGCACCAGGGTGGACACCGGG. Its protein product is CASTRVDTG. The complete CDR3 protein is CASTRVDTGQLYF.

This clone was seen only a few times. These gene names are mouse names. The read gets to within 4 residues of the CDR3 end, and the germline J gene fills in the rest. Other DNA sequences within the sample encode an identical CDR3. This rearrangement joins TRBV13-3 to TRBJ2-2, with D possibly TRBD1 on 5 matching bases. Trimming shortened V by 1 base and J by 5 bases, and 6 bases separated the two germline ends. Looked up from germline, CDR1 is NNHDY and CDR2 is SYVADS. The CDR3 has 13 residues. CDR3 in amino acids: CASSDRGTGQLYF. The CDR3 DNA, read in part, is TGTGCCAGCAGTGATAGGGGAACCGGG.

On this clone: Here the gene names and germline are mouse. Coverage ceases 4 residues before the CDR3 finishes, and the germline J gene fills in the end. The chain uses TRBV31 and TRBJ2-3, with TRBD2 identical over 12 bases. J was trimmed by 3 bases and V by 1 base; bases with no gene match: 5. Germline CDR1 is GKSSPN and CDR2 is SITVG. CDR3 length equals 16 residues. CDR3 region: CAWSPGTGGWAETLYF. The covered CDR3 bases are TGTGCCTGGAGTCCCGGGACTGGGGGGTGGGCAGAA.

Many counts were recorded for this clone. Gene names refer to mouse genes. The read terminates 4 residues ahead of where the CDR3 ends, so the germline J gene completes it. The chain joins TRBV19 to TRBJ2-1; TRBD1 agrees at 7 bases. The V gene end was trimmed by 4 bases and the J gene end by 2 bases; junction bases not matched to a gene: 3. The CDR3 length is 14 residues. The germline V gene has CDR1 FNHDT and CDR2 SITEND (reference sequence). Partial CDR3 DNA: TGTGCCAGCAGTCCCGGGACAGACTATGCT. It yields the protein CASSPGTDYA. The CDR3, in full, reads CASSPGTDYAEQFF.

Remarks on this clone: Gene and germline names: mouse. Read sequence stops 4 residues before the CDR3 end, and the germline J gene provides the missing end. Other DNA sequences in this specimen translate into the identical CDR3. The chain links TRBV19 to TRBJ2-7; 8 bases map to TRBD2. The CDR3 is made up of 13 amino acids. Germline V gene data show CDR1 as FNHDT and CDR2 as SITEND (reference sequence). CDR3 bases read: TGTGCCAGCAGTATAGGGACTGGGTAT. Translation: CASSIGTGY. The whole CDR3 is CASSIGTGYEQYF.

Concerning this clone: Gene names and germline match the mouse. Read data end 4 residues before the CDR3 end; the end is taken from the germline J gene. V gene TRBV5 combines with J gene TRBJ2-3; 7 bases align to TRBD2. J lost 3 bases, V lost 0 bases, and 6 bases had no gene match. The CDR3 is 16 amino acids. Germline CDR1 reads LGHNA; CDR2 reads YNLKQL (reference sequence). The sequenced part of the CDR3 DNA is TGTGCCAGCAGCCAAGATGCTGGGGGAGAGGCAGAA. It codes for CASSQDAGGEAE. In full, the CDR3 is CASSQDAGGEAETLYF.

Note on this clone: The listed genes are named as in mouse. Read data end 4 residues before the CDR3 end; the end is taken from the germline J gene. Other DNA sequences in the same sample also yield this CDR3. This chain joins TRBV1 and TRBJ2-3; D gene ambiguous. CDR1 and CDR2 from the germline V gene are NSQYPW and LRSPGD (reference sequence). V lost 3 bases to trimming and J lost 0 bases, with 7 bases between them. CDR3 size: 14 residues. The part of the CDR3 DNA that was read is TGCACCTGCAGTGCCGCAACTAGTGCAGAA. Its translation is CTCSAATSAE. The whole CDR3 sequence reads CTCSAATSAETLYF.

A note on this clone: Gene labels here are mouse ones. The CDR3 end falls 4 residues outside the read, so it is completed with the germline J gene. The chain joins TRBV19 to TRBJ1-1; possible D gene TRBD1, 5 bases. CDR1 is FNHDT, CDR2 SITEND, per germline (reference sequence). The V end was cut by 7 bases, the J end by 4 bases, with 8 bases between. The CDR3 has 11 residues. The sequenced CDR3 bases are TGTGCCAGCCAGGACACCACA. Translation gives CASQDTT. From start to end, the CDR3 is CASQDTTEVFF.

Concerning this clone: Mouse gene names and germline throughout. The observed sequence ends 4 residues before the CDR3 terminus, with the missing tail filled in from the germline J gene. The same CDR3 also results from other DNA sequences found in this sample. The chain is built from TRBV13-1 and TRBJ2-3; 7 bases fit TRBD2. Germline CDR1 and CDR2: NSHNY and SYGAGN. Trimming at V came to 0 bases and at J to 0 bases, leaving 4 bases not matched to a gene. The CDR3 has 16 residues. The sequenced CDR3 bases are TGTGCCAGCAGTGATGCGCCTGGGGGTAGTGCAGAA. Residues: CASSDAPGGSAE. The entire CDR3 is CASSDAPGGSAETLYF.

This clone was seen only a few times. Gene names denote mouse genes. The read terminates 3 residues ahead of where the CDR3 ends, so the germline J gene completes it. The V gene is TRBV19, the J gene TRBJ1-6, with a tentative D call TRBD1 (5 bases). TRBJ1-6 is identified as an open reading frame with a role that is uncertain. The CDR3 is 15 residues long. Germline CDR1 and CDR2: FNHDT and SITEND (reference sequence). V gave up 5 bases and J gave up 0 bases, with 9 bases separating them. The sequenced CDR3 bases are TGTGCCAGCAGCTCTGGGGGTTCCTATAATTCGCCC. Its protein is CASSSGGSYNSP. The entire CDR3 is CASSSGGSYNSPLYF.

As regards this clone: The genes and germline here are from mouse. The read ends 4 residues shy of where the CDR3 ends; the end is completed using the germline J gene. The chain employs TRBV13-3 and TRBJ1-2; no reliable D call. V shed 5 bases and J shed 0 bases, with 5 bases lying between them. This CDR3 is 12 amino acids long. Germline V gene sequence: CDR1 NNHDY, CDR2 SYVADS. The CDR3 sequence: CASRNTNSDYTF. Incomplete CDR3 DNA: TGTGCCAGCAGGAACACAAACTCC.

This clone appeared a few times. Gene names and germline match the mouse. The read stops 4 residues short of the end of the CDR3; the missing end is completed from the germline J gene. This chain connects TRBV13-3 to TRBJ2-1; 7 nucleotides match TRBD2. CDR3 length: 16 residues. Germline V lookup: CDR1 NNHDY, CDR2 SYVADS. The V gene end was trimmed by 0 bases and the J gene end by 1 base; junction bases not matched to a gene: 4. CDR3 DNA, as far as it was read: TGTGCCAGCAGTGATGCAGTCTGGGGGAACTATGCT. It is translated as CASSDAVWGNYA. The CDR3 in its entirety is CASSDAVWGNYAEQFF.

This clone was counted a few times. The gene names given are mouse names. With the read ending 3 residues before the CDR3 end, the germline J gene is used to fill in that end. The J gene is TRBJ1-6, the V gene TRBV17; no clear D. TRBJ1-6 is annotated as an ORF whose role is uncertain. The CDR3 consists of 13 residues. V was cut by 6 bases and J by 5 bases, with 8 bases left in between. Germline loops: CDR1 MNHDT, CDR2 YYDKIL. The CDR3 sequence: CASRRQDNSPLYF. The sequenced part of the CDR3 DNA is TGTGCTAGCAGAAGACAAGATAATTCGCCC.

About this clone itself: All gene names here are mouse names. The read gets to within 4 residues of the CDR3 end, and the germline J gene fills in the rest. The chain employs TRBV13-1 and TRBJ2-2; 9 bases map to TRBD2. CDR1 and CDR2 from the germline V gene are NSHNY and SYGAGN. The junction had 3 bases not matched to a gene; V was cut back by 4 bases and J by 2 bases. The CDR3 length is 15 residues. CDR3 DNA (partial): TGTGCCAGCAGTCGACTGGGGGTCAACACCGGG. Translating gives CASSRLGVNTG. The entire CDR3 protein is CASSRLGVNTGQLYF.

Comment on this clone: Genes here carry mouse names. Read data end 4 residues before the CDR3 end; the end is taken from the germline J gene. V gene TRBV1 combines with J gene TRBJ2-3; 10 bases are a match to TRBD1. Germline values: CDR1 NSQYPW, CDR2 LRSPGD (reference sequence). This CDR3 has 14 residues. Partial CDR3 DNA: TGCACCTGCAGTGAGGACAGGGGGGGAGAA. Translated, it gives CTCSEDRGGE. The complete CDR3 reads CTCSEDRGGETLYF.

Details on this clone: Mouse gene names apply. The observed sequence ends 4 residues before the CDR3 terminus, with the missing tail filled in from the germline J gene. The chain couples TRBV31 to TRBJ1-1; 10 bases fit TRBD1. CDR3 length: 14 residues. Germline loops: CDR1 GKSSPN, CDR2 SITVG. V trimming: 0 bases; J trimming: 4 bases; junction bases outside the gene matches: 2. The covered CDR3 bases are TGTGCCTGGAGTCTGGGACAGGGGCGCACA. It encodes CAWSLGQGRT. The CDR3, in full, reads CAWSLGQGRTEVFF.

This clone appeared a few times. Gene names follow the mouse nomenclature. The sequenced CDR3 bases are TGTGCCAGCAGAGCCCAGGGACAGCCAAACACA. It translates to CASRAQGQPNT. The whole CDR3 sequence reads CASRAQGQPNTEVFF. This chain joins TRBV19 and TRBJ1-1; TRBD1 matches 7 bases. The sequenced fragment ends 4 residues before the CDR3 boundary, so the rest is inferred from the germline J gene. The length of the CDR3 is 15 residues. The germline V gene encodes CDR1 FNHDT and CDR2 SITEND (reference sequence). V trimming: 5 bases; J trimming: 0 bases; junction bases outside the gene matches: 7.